This entry is about one T cell receptor beta chain. What it binds is unknown. The sample is drawn from a study of cytomegalovirus exposure and HLA in healthy donors. Study-level points and caveats: Later genetic work tied a missense DCLRE1C variant to beta-chain V and J trimming. Accurate prediction of HLA-A and HLA-B alleles (for most subjects) was reportedly achieved from TCR beta sequences. In a later analysis, specific HLA alleles were associated with around 17,000 TCR beta sequences at a 0.05 false discovery rate.

The donors, nominally healthy at sampling, likely had unrecorded immune exposures. A multiplex PCR was run with 60 Vbeta primers and 13 Jbeta primers. Data came from immunoSEQ multiplex PCR; TCRdb stores just in-frame clones and leaves some out. The table includes fewer than 75,000 clones, about 82% detected once. Trimming removed 4 bases from V and 5 bases from J; junction bases left unmatched: 8. Germline V CDR1 and CDR2: PRHDT, FYEKMQ (reference sequence). CDR3 length: 16 amino acids. The sequenced sample consisted of PBMCs. This sequence originates from a young woman in good health and CMV-seronegative. This chain uses TRBV13 with TRBJ2-7, with 13 bases that match TRBD2. Here the CDR3 reads CASSSGLAGPFDEQYF. As DNA, the CDR3 is TGTGCCAGCAGCTCGGGACTAGCGGGGCCTTTTGACGAGCAGTACTTC.